The sequence of this TCR beta chain was determined in a study of blood T cell repertoires in COVID-19. Study overall: The origin of the acute and convalescent COVID-19 samples was the United States, Italy and Spain.

In the source study's methods: Counts of nucleated cells, estimated from reference gene primer amplification, were obtained. Sequencing was performed with immunoSEQ multiplex PCR; in TCRdb, only in-frame clones are kept and a portion is missing. From that table come the V and J calls and clone size; the DNA was used to work out D and trimming. Of 150,000 or so clones listed, around 91% are singletons. V was cut by 3 bases and J by 5 bases, with 17 bases left in between. CDR3 length equals 16 residues. Germline values: CDR1 WNHNN, CDR2 SYGVQD (reference sequence). The chain links TRBV10-1 to TRBJ1-5; D is uncertain. Sequenced sample: peripheral blood. The TCR originated in a man between 18 and 35 years old with COVID-19, enrolled during active disease. CDR3 sequence reads: CASSDHGRKGDQPQHF. For the CDR3, the DNA is TGCGCCAGCAGTGACCACGGGAGAAAGGGCGATCAGCCCCAGCATTTT.